This is a list of T cell receptor beta chains from one sample in a study of cytomegalovirus exposure and HLA in healthy donors. The assay was immunoSEQ multiplex PCR, and TCRdb's table has in-frame clones only and misses some. The sample has 45,000 to 70,000 clones, roughly 80% seen once. The sequencing input was PBMCs. The receptor set was obtained from a man aged 25 to 40 in good health and CMV-seronegative. CDR3s leave out the opening cysteine and the closing phenylalanine or tryptophan.

V gene,J gene,CDR3 protein
TRBV2,TRBJ2-7,ASRETSGGRSYEQY
TRBV10-3,TRBJ2-1,AISLTGTSGPWGNNEQF
TRBV4-1,-,ASSPSGSYEQY
TRBV6-1,TRBJ2-3,ASRVDSLTDTQY
TRBV6-4,TRBJ2-2,ASSDLRGKRGALENTGELF
TRBV7-2,TRBJ2-1,ASSLVSSSYNEQF
TRBV7-6,TRBJ1-4,ASSLDRGRMPNEKLF
TRBV19,TRBJ1-3,ASSLLGAGNTIY
TRBV7-2,TRBJ2-1,ASSLTSGHREQF
TRBV7-8,TRBJ1-5,ASSFPRGSGRNNSNQPQH
TRBV5-1,TRBJ2-1,ASSPRQGPNEQF
TRBV4-3,-,ASSPTGQGIYEQY
TRBV19,TRBJ2-3,ASSRTSGSPDTQY